This T cell receptor (beta chain) stems from a study of blood T cell repertoires in COVID-19. Authors' processing steps: Estimation of nucleated cell counts relied on the amplification of reference gene primers. Generated by immunoSEQ multiplex PCR, the TCRdb table keeps only in-frame clones and is missing some. That table furnishes V, J and clone size, whereas the DNA furnished D and trimming. Of 200,000 to 300,000 clones in the sample, 70% to 90% were seen once. CDR1 and CDR2 from the germline V gene are KGHSH and LQKENI. The CDR3 length is 16 residues. Trimming cost V 3 bases and J 0 bases, with 11 bases left between them.

The V gene is TRBV18, the J gene TRBJ2-2; D is perhaps TRBD1 (6 bases). Source material: peripheral blood. This receptor was taken from a woman in her thirties or forties who had recovered from COVID-19. CDR3 nucleotide sequence: TGTGCCAGCTCACCCCCGACAGGCGCGAACACCGGGGAGCTGTTTTTT. Its protein is CASSPPTGANTGELFF.